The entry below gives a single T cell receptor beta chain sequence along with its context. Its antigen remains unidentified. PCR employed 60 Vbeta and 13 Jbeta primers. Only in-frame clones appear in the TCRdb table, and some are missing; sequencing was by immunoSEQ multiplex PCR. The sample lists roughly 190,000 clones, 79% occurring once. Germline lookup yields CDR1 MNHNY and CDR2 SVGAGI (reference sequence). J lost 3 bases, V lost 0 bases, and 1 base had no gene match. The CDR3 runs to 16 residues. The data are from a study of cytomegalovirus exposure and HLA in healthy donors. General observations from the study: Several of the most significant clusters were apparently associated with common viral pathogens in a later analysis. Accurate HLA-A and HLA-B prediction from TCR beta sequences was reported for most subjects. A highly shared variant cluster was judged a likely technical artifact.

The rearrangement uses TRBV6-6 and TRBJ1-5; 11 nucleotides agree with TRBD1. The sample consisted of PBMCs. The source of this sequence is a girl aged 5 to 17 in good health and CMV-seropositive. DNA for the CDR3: TGTGCCAGCAGTTACTCGGACAGGGGGCCCAATCAGCCCCAGCATTTT. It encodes CASSYSDRGPNQPQHF.